This T cell receptor (beta chain) was recorded in a study of T cell repertoires in cytomegalovirus infection. Study-wide context: HLA-B-restricted CMV epitopes that are well studied were used alongside recently identified HLA-C-restricted ones. From public TCR beta signatures came an indication of both CMV infection and matching HLA type. Study findings and constraints: HLA-C-restricted CMV-specific TCR beta clonotypes were dominant in the ex vivo response. Pooled public TCR beta family frequency picked out CMV carriers with the relevant HLA.

This clonotype was seen a handful of times. Antigen specificity is unknown. CDR1 SGHAT and CDR2 FQNNGV come from the germline V gene. V was cut by 4 bases and J by 2 bases, with 14 bases left in between. CDR3 length: 15 residues. TCRdb reprocessed the reads with MiXCR, giving one entry per CDR3 protein. The top ten hold over 13% of the sample, which has 900,000 to 950,000 distinct CDR3 sequences, more than 25% seen once. The rearrangement joins TRBV11-2 to TRBJ2-5; tentative D call: TRBD2 (5 bases). The sequencing used cultured CD8+ T cells from PBMCs, collected from culture after CMV antigen stimulation. The receptor was derived from a human donor in good health (CMV status not recorded). Some clones in this sample may be carry-over from other donors' samples. CDR3: CASSSLGREQETQYF. CDR3 nucleotide sequence: TGTGCCAGCAGCTCTCTGGGTCGGGAACAAGAGACCCAGTACTTC.